A single sample is the source of the 15 T cell receptor beta chains below, sequenced in a study of cytomegalovirus exposure and HLA in healthy donors. The study ran its PCR with 60 Vbeta and 13 Jbeta primers. Method: immunoSEQ multiplex PCR; TCRdb's copy keeps in-frame clones and lacks some. The data contain just over 200,000 clones, around 70% of them singletons. The material sequenced was PBMCs. The receptors here all came from a man in his forties in good health and CMV-seropositive.

V is TRBV28 and J is TRBJ1-6; D not resolved. The CDR3 is 12 residues long. Trimming shortened V by 10 bases and J by 5 bases, and 9 bases separated the two germline ends. From germline, CDR1 is MDHEN and CDR2 SYDVKM. The CDR3 loop is CANAGNNSPLHF. CDR3 coding DNA: TGTGCCAACGCGGGGAATAATTCACCCCTCCACTTT.

The chain carries TRBV5-4 and TRBJ1-2; 7 nucleotides agree with TRBD1. The CDR3 is made up of 15 amino acids. With V trimmed by 4 bases and J by 3 bases, 9 bases remained unmatched. CDR1 is SGHNT and CDR2 is YYREEE in the germline V gene (reference sequence). The CDR3 DNA reads TGTGCCAGCAGCGTACCACAGGGGCCGGACTATGGCTACACCTTC. It encodes CASSVPQGPDYGYTF.

CDR3 DNA sequence: TGCGCCAGCAGCTGGAGAACCGGACAGCTCACAGATACGCAGTATTTT. It specifies CASSWRTGQLTDTQYF. The chain carries TRBV5-1 and TRBJ2-3; tentative D call: TRBD1 (6 bases). The CDR3 totals 16 residues. The V end lost 3 bases, the J end lost 2 bases, and 16 bases lay between the germline ends. Per the germline V gene, CDR1 is SGHRS and CDR2 is YFSETQ.

As regards this clone: The sample has other DNA sequences that encode this CDR3 too. The gene calls are TRBV5-1 and TRBJ2-2; tentatively, D is TRBD2 (6 bases). Germline-derived CDR1 and CDR2 are SGHRS and YFSETQ. V was shortened by 1 base and J by 2 bases, with 9 bases between the two germline ends. This CDR3 is built from 15 residues. The CDR3 sequence is CASSLMGLNTGELFF. As DNA, the CDR3 is TGCGCCAGCAGCTTGATGGGACTCAACACCGGGGAGCTGTTTTTT. Filled out from reference TRBV5-1 and TRBJ2-2, the complete variable domain reads KAGVTQTPRYLIKTRGQQVTLSCSPISGHRSVSWYQQTPGQGLQFLFEYFSETQRNKGNFPGRFSGRQFSNSRSEMNVSTLELGDSALYLCASSLMGLNTGELFFGEGSRLTVL.

This clone appeared a few times. Other DNA sequences within the sample encode an identical CDR3. The gene calls are TRBV7-8 and TRBJ2-5; the match to TRBD2 covers 8 bases. CDR3 length: 15 residues. CDR1 is SGHVS, CDR2 FQNEAQ, per germline. V was clipped by 1 base and J by 5 bases; unmatched bases: 6. In nucleotides, the CDR3 is TGTGCCAGCAGCTTAGAACGGGGGGGAAGGGAGACCCAGTACTTC. This codes for CASSLERGGRETQYF.

The sample holds one count of this clone. The chain uses TRBV18 and TRBJ1-5, with D unresolved. Germline V lookup: CDR1 KGHSH, CDR2 LQKENI. The CDR3 consists of 15 residues. Trimming cost V 6 bases and J 4 bases, with 16 bases left between them. This CDR3 reads CASSPSRGTNQPQHF. The CDR3 nucleotides are TGTGCCAGCTCCCCATCGCGGGGAACGAATCAGCCCCAGCATTTT.

This clone was seen once. The rearrangement uses TRBV4-2 and TRBJ1-1; D is possibly TRBD1 (5 bases). V lost 2 bases, J lost 4 bases, and 20 bases lay in between. Germline V CDR1 and CDR2: LGHNA, YNFKEQ. This CDR3 is 17 amino acids long. For the CDR3, the DNA is TGTGCCAGCAGCCAAATTACACAAGCAGGGTCTGGCACTGAAGCTTTCTTT. This encodes CASSQITQAGSGTEAFF.

In this sample, this clone turned up a few times. Germline is not matched at one junction end, which may reflect a read error. The chain employs TRBV11-2 and TRBJ2-7; 8 nucleotides agree with TRBD1. Germline values: CDR1 SGHAT, CDR2 FQNNGV. The CDR3 is made up of 15 amino acids. CDR3: CASSARQGQGLRLNF. For the CDR3, the DNA is TGTGCCAGCAGCGCCCGTCAAGGACAGGGCCTCAGGTTGAACTTC.

The J gene is TRBJ2-3, the V gene TRBV7-9; the match to TRBD1 covers 7 bases. With 5 bases clipped from V and 5 bases from J, the junction kept 10 bases outside the gene matches. The V gene's germline CDR1 is SEHNR and CDR2 FQNEAQ (reference sequence). This CDR3 region has 15 residues. CDR3 sequence: CASSLSRQGRDTQYF. The CDR3 nucleotides are TGTGCCAGCAGCCTATCCAGACAGGGCAGAGATACGCAGTATTTT.

V is TRBV2 and J is TRBJ2-3, with 7 bases that match TRBD1. Germline-derived CDR1 and CDR2 are SNHLY and FYNNEI. This CDR3 comprises 13 residues. The V segment lost 8 bases and the J segment 0 bases; nucleotides outside the gene matches: 2. The CDR3: CASRQGSTDTQYF. CDR3 DNA: TGTGCCAGCCGACAGGGAAGCACAGATACGCAGTATTTT.

V gene TRBV19 combines with J gene TRBJ1-5; 7 positions agree with TRBD1. The CDR3 covers 15 residues. Unmatched junction bases numbered 10, after V lost 5 bases and J lost 6 bases. The germline gives CDR1 LNHDA, CDR2 SQIVND (reference sequence). CDR3 in amino acids: CASSLQRTGGQPQHF. The CDR3 bases are TGTGCCAGTAGTCTCCAGCGGACAGGAGGTCAGCCCCAGCATTTT.

In its sample, this clone was seen once. V is TRBV5-8 and J is TRBJ2-5; possible D gene TRBD1, 5 bases. Germline CDR1 SGHTS, CDR2 YDEGEE. Between the trimmed V and J ends, which lost 2 bases and 5 bases, there was a span of 10 bases. CDR3 length equals 13 residues. CDR3 nucleotides: TGTGCCAGCAGCTTTACAGGAGTTGAGACCCAGTACTTC. This codes for CASSFTGVETQYF.

The sample holds a few counts of this clone. The chain couples TRBV29-1 to TRBJ2-1; D might be TRBD1 (6 bases). Germline lookup yields CDR1 SQVTM and CDR2 ANQGSEA. CDR3 length: 15 residues. V shed 6 bases and J shed 0 bases, with 15 bases lying between them. The CDR3 DNA reads as TGCAGCGTACAGACCTTGGACAGCTCCTACAATGAGCAGTTCTTC. It translates to CSVQTLDSSYNEQFF.

The chain joins TRBV28 to TRBJ2-7, with 8 bases lining up with TRBD2. The CDR3 consists of 12 residues. Germline V lookup: CDR1 MDHEN, CDR2 SYDVKM. With V trimmed by 9 bases and J by 0 bases, 1 base remained unmatched. The CDR3 spells CASRGGSYEQYF. CDR3 in DNA: TGTGCCAGTCGGGGGGGCTCCTACGAGCAGTACTTC. The entire variable domain, with the rest obtained from reference TRBV28 and TRBJ2-7, is as follows: DVKVTQSSRYLVKRTGEKVFLECVQDMDHENMFWYRQDPGLGLRLIYFSYDVKMKEKGDIPEGYSVSREKKERFSLILESASTNQTSMYLCASRGGSYEQYFGPGTRLTVT.

J is TRBJ2-7 and V is TRBV5-4; TRBD1 agrees at 9 bases. CDR1 SGHNT and CDR2 YYREEE come from the germline V gene (reference sequence). Unmatched junction bases numbered 11, after V lost 4 bases and J lost 6 bases. The CDR3 loop spans 15 amino acids. CDR3 sequence: CASSLGDRDPIEQYF. In nucleotides, the CDR3 is TGTGCCAGCAGCCTGGGGGACAGGGACCCCATCGAGCAGTACTTC.